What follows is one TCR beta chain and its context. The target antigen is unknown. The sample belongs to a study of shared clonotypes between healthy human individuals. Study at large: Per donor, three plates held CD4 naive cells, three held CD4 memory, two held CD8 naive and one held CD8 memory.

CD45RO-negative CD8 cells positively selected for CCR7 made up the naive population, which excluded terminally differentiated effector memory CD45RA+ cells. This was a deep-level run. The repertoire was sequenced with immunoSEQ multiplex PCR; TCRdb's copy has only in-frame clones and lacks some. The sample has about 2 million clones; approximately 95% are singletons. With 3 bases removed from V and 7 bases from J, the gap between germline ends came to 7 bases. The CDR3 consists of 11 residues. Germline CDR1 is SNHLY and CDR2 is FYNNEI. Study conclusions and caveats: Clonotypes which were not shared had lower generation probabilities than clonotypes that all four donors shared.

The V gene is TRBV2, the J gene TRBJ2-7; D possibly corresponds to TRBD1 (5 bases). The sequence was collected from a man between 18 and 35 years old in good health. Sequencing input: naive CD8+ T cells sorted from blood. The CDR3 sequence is CASSDPGEQYF. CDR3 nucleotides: TGTGCCAGCAGTGATCCAGGGGAGCAGTACTTC.